This T cell receptor (beta chain) was identified during a study of human T cells and chemical hapten exposure. Time point noted: patch test 2, 6 weeks after DPC sensitization. Treatment of the sample: therapeutic diphenylcyclopropenone sensitization with weekly scalp DPC. General study findings and limits: Donors had alopecia, so their immune response may differ from healthy people's.

TCRdb re-called the RACE reads with MiXCR, one entry per CDR3 protein. Among 80,000 to 95,000 distinct CDR3 sequences listed, about 9.9% were seen once. With respect to this clonotype: Its antigen is not identified.

Sample: whole blood, taken in connection with sensitization to the hapten diphenylcyclopropenone (DPC). The sequence was collected from a man younger than 30 with alopecia areata. Some clones in this sample may be carry-over from other donors' samples.

CDR3 in DNA: TGTGCCAGCAGTGAGTCACAGGGGGCGGTAAACGGCTACACCTTC. Amino acids: CASSESQGAVNGYTF. The genes are TRBV2 and TRBJ1-2, with 9 nucleotides matching TRBD1. This CDR3 spans 15 amino acids. J lost 8 bases, V lost 3 bases, and 10 bases had no gene match. Germline CDR1 is SNHLY and CDR2 is FYNNEI.